One and the same sample provided the 2 T cell receptor beta chains below, sequenced in a study of blood T cell repertoires in COVID-19. TCRdb's copy holds only in-frame clones and misses some; the assay was immunoSEQ multiplex PCR. The sample contains tens of thousands of clones, roughly nine tenths of which appear only once. Sequencing was carried out using peripheral blood. These receptors were obtained from a human donor in a cohort sampled during active COVID-19.

The chain has TRBV7-9 and TRBJ2-2; D not resolved. V dropped 5 bases and J dropped 6 bases, with 10 bases sitting between them. The germline CDR1 and CDR2 sequences are SEHNR and FQNEAQ (reference sequence). The CDR3 consists of 13 residues. The CDR3 loop reads CASSPDKAGELFF. In DNA form, the CDR3 reads TGTGCCAGCAGCCCCGACAAAGCCGGGGAGCTGTTTTTT.

The chain uses TRBV9 and TRBJ1-4; D gene uncertain. This CDR3 is 14 amino acids long. Germline lookup yields CDR1 SGDLS and CDR2 YYNGEE. Between the trimmed V and J ends, which lost 0 bases and 5 bases, there was a span of 8 bases. The CDR3 sequence: CASSVDTKNEKLFF. The CDR3 DNA follows: TGTGCCAGCAGCGTAGACACGAAGAATGAAAAACTGTTTTTT.